The next 31 T cell receptor beta chains were all read from a single sample in a study of blood T cell repertoires in COVID-19. Assay: immunoSEQ multiplex PCR; the TCRdb copy retains only in-frame clones and omits some. The sample consists of around 260,000 clones, 75% to 90% of them appearing once. Input material: peripheral blood. The receptors originated from a man between 60 and 75 years old who had recovered from COVID-19.

The DNA of the CDR3 is TGTGCCAGCAGTTACACAGGGGGTGAAAAACTGTTTTTT. Residues: CASSYTGGEKLFF. V gene TRBV6-5 combines with J gene TRBJ1-4; 8 positions agree with TRBD1. The J segment lost 7 bases and the V segment lost 2 bases, leaving 0 bases of the junction unmatched. Per the germline V gene, CDR1 is MNHEY and CDR2 is SVGAGI. The CDR3 consists of 13 residues.

The chain combines TRBV11-2 with TRBJ2-7; D is possibly TRBD2 (7 bases). Per the germline V gene, CDR1 is SGHAT and CDR2 is FQNNGV. Trimming took 3 bases from V and 4 from J, leaving 13 bases between them. The CDR3 extends over 14 amino acids. The chain's CDR3 is CASSLEEGGYEQYF. In DNA, the CDR3 is TGTGCCAGCAGCTTGGAGGAGGGGGGGTACGAGCAGTACTTC.

The chain is built from TRBV3-1 (or the pseudogene TRBV3-2) and TRBJ1-6; D uncertain. The CDR3 extends over 16 amino acids. From germline, CDR1 is LGHDT and CDR2 YNNKEL (reference sequence). Trimming left V 3 bases short and J 0 bases short, with 9 bases between. CDR3 region: CASSQASSSYNSPLHF. CDR3 DNA: TGTGCCAGCAGCCAGGCTTCAAGCTCCTATAATTCACCCCTCCACTTT.

This chain uses TRBV4-2 with TRBJ2-5, with D maybe TRBD2 (6 bases). The V end lost 1 base, the J end lost 5 bases, and 11 bases lay between the germline ends. The CDR3 has 14 amino acids. Per germline, CDR1 LGHNA and CDR2 YNFKEQ. The CDR3, as DNA: TGTGCCAGCAGCCAAGCGGGAGCCAGGGAGACCCAGTACTTC. Its protein is CASSQAGARETQYF.

CDR3 DNA sequence: TGTGCCAGCAGGATCGACAGGGTCCGCAATTCACCCCTCCACTTT. Its translation is CASRIDRVRNSPLHF. This chain connects TRBV27 to TRBJ1-6; 7 bases are shared with TRBD1. This CDR3 region has 15 residues. Trimming took 6 bases from V and 7 from J; bases not matched to a gene: 9. Germline V CDR1 and CDR2: MNHEY, SMNVEV (reference sequence).

The CDR3 nucleotides are TGTGCCACGGGACAGGGGATTCGGGCACCCCTCCACTTT. Translated: CATGQGIRAPLHF. This rearrangement joins TRBV6-5 to TRBJ1-6, with 10 bases lining up with TRBD1. There are 13 residues in the CDR3. V gave up 10 bases and J gave up 11 bases; unmatched junction bases: 8. Germline loops: CDR1 MNHEY, CDR2 SVGAGI.

The table lists this clone with many counts. The chain has TRBV6-5 and TRBJ2-1, with 9 positions matching TRBD2. The CDR3 runs 14 residues. Germline V gene data show CDR1 as MNHEY and CDR2 as SVGAGI. V gave up 6 bases and J gave up 8 bases; unmatched junction bases: 8. The CDR3: CASSKRGAVDEQFF. The CDR3 coding sequence is TGTGCCAGCAGCAAGCGGGGGGCCGTTGATGAGCAGTTCTTC.

This chain links TRBV18 with TRBJ1-2, with 11 bases identical to TRBD1. Germline assignment: CDR1 KGHSH and CDR2 LQKENI. V trimming: 1 base; J trimming: 6 bases; junction bases outside the gene matches: 7. The CDR3 runs to 16 residues. The CDR3 sequence is CASSPQGQGDGDGYTF. DNA for the CDR3: TGTGCCAGCTCACCACAGGGACAGGGGGACGGGGATGGCTACACCTTC. The complete variable domain, with remaining parts taken from reference TRBV18 and TRBJ1-2, reads NAGVMQNPRHLVRRRGQEARLRCSPMKGHSHVYWYRQLPEEGLKFMVYLQKENIIDESGMPKERFSAEFPKEGPSILRIQQVVRGDSAAYFCASSPQGQGDGDGYTFGSGTRLTVV.

The genes are TRBV27 and TRBJ1-1; D uncertain. CDR3 length: 11 amino acids. Per germline, CDR1 MNHEY and CDR2 SMNVEV (reference sequence). The V end lost 6 bases, the J end lost 6 bases, and 8 bases lay between the germline ends. DNA of the CDR3: TGTGCCAGCAGCCAGAGCGCTGAAGCTTTCTTT. Translation gives CASSQSAEAFF.

This chain uses TRBV5-4 with TRBJ2-2, with D tentatively TRBD1 (5 bases). The V gene lost 4 bases and the J gene lost 1 base, with 11 bases spanning the gap. CDR1 is SGHNT, CDR2 YYREEE, per germline (reference sequence). CDR3 size: 15 residues. The DNA of the CDR3 is TGTGCCAGCAGCCAGATAACAGGGAACACCGGGGAGCTGTTTTTT. Its translation: CASSQITGNTGELFF.

The genes are TRBV7-2 and TRBJ2-5, with 10 bases lining up with TRBD1. This CDR3 has 15 amino acids. Germline loops: CDR1 SGHTA, CDR2 FQGNSA. Trimming took 5 bases from V and 5 from J; bases not matched to a gene: 8. CDR3 in DNA: TGTGCCAGCAGCCCCGGGACAGGGGTGGTCGAGACCCAGTACTTC. Translation: CASSPGTGVVETQYF.

The chain carries TRBV27 and TRBJ2-1; 7 nucleotides match TRBD1. This CDR3 contains 16 residues. The ends lost 8 bases at V and 4 bases at J; junction bases unmatched: 14. CDR1 and CDR2 (germline): MNHEY, SMNVEV (reference sequence). The CDR3: CASGVLGQIPYNEQFF. DNA for the CDR3: TGTGCCAGCGGTGTGTTGGGACAGATACCTTACAATGAGCAGTTCTTC.

The V gene is TRBV29-1, the J gene TRBJ1-2, with a possible D match to TRBD1 (6 bases). The CDR3 has 10 amino acids. V was pared by 6 bases and J by 8 bases, with 10 bases between. Germline assignment: CDR1 SQVTM and CDR2 ANQGSEA. CDR3 coding DNA: TGCAGCGTGGGACATTCCGGCTACACCTTC. Protein product: CSVGHSGYTF.

This clone was observed a few times. The CDR3 loop is CASRQTGTVGGGYTF. As DNA, the CDR3 is TGTGCCAGCAGACAGACAGGGACGGTCGGGGGCGGCTACACCTTC. The chain has TRBV6-6 and TRBJ1-2; 7 bases fit TRBD1. This CDR3 comprises 15 residues. The V gene end was trimmed by 6 bases and the J gene end by 8 bases; junction bases not matched to a gene: 15. Germline CDR1 reads MNHNY; CDR2 reads SVGAGI (reference sequence).

This clone was recorded once. The CDR3 bases are TGTGCCACCAGCAGACCTGGGTTGCGGGAAAAACTGTTTTTT. This codes for CATSRPGLREKLFF. The J gene is TRBJ1-4, the V gene TRBV15; D gene unclear. The CDR3 consists of 14 residues. The V and J ends lost 2 bases and 8 bases respectively, with 12 bases between them. Germline V gene data show CDR1 as LNHNV and CDR2 as YYDKDF (reference sequence).

V gene TRBV11-2 combines with J gene TRBJ2-3; D gene unclear. CDR3 size: 13 residues. Germline-derived CDR1 and CDR2 are SGHAT and FQNNGV. Trimming took off 3 bases at V and 2 bases at J, with 6 bases between the two ends. The CDR3 coding sequence is TGTGCCAGCAGCTTCGACTCCACAGATACGCAGTATTTT. Its protein product is CASSFDSTDTQYF.

The count of this clone is one. Here the CDR3 DNA reads TGTGCCAGCAGCGAGAGACAGGGCTATGGCTACACCTTC. This translates into CASSERQGYGYTF. V usage is TRBV9 and J usage is TRBJ1-2; 7 positions agree with TRBD1. The CDR3 extends over 13 amino acids. Germline CDR1 and CDR2: SGDLS and YYNGEE. The ends lost 3 bases at V and 4 bases at J; junction bases unmatched: 3.

CDR3 nucleotides: TGTGCCAGCAGTGCAAGAGGGAGCTCTGGAAACACCATATATTTT. This encodes CASSARGSSGNTIYF. The chain uses TRBV9 and TRBJ1-3; no clear D. This CDR3 region has 15 residues. The ends were cut back, 5 bases at V and 0 bases at J, with 12 bases in the middle. CDR1 is SGDLS, CDR2 YYNGEE, per germline.

Comment on this clone: It may be a read error: a sequence one base away is much more abundant. The chain uses TRBV3-1 (or the pseudogene TRBV3-2) and TRBJ1-1; 8 nucleotides agree with TRBD1. The CDR3 is 14 residues long. With 4 bases clipped from V and 1 base from J, the junction kept 2 bases outside the gene matches. The germline gives CDR1 LGHDT, CDR2 YNNKEL (reference sequence). CDR3 region: CASSLGQENTEAFF. CDR3 nucleotides: TGTGCCAGCAGCCTGGGACAGGAGAACACTGAAGCTTTCTTT.

The rearrangement joins TRBV7-9 to TRBJ2-7; 7 nucleotides match TRBD1. V trimming: 3 bases; J trimming: 5 bases; junction bases outside the gene matches: 7. This CDR3 comprises 14 residues. Germline V CDR1 and CDR2: SEHNR, FQNEAQ (reference sequence). The CDR3 region is CASSFGGTGDEQYF. The DNA for the CDR3 is TGTGCCAGCAGCTTTGGGGGCACAGGGGACGAGCAGTACTTC.

The chain uses TRBV7-9 and TRBJ2-3, with 7 positions matching TRBD2. The CDR3 spans 12 residues. The V and J ends lost 9 bases and 6 bases, in that order; junction bases with no gene match: 6. Germline lookup yields CDR1 SEHNR and CDR2 FQNEAQ (reference sequence). Here the CDR3 reads CASNGLVDTQYF. The CDR3 region has the DNA TGTGCCAGTAACGGACTAGTCGATACGCAGTATTTT.

This clone was counted between two and nine times. This sequence joins TRBV19 and TRBJ1-6; TRBD1 matches 7 bases. With 4 bases clipped from V and 0 bases from J, the junction kept 6 bases outside the gene matches. Germline CDR1 LNHDA, CDR2 SQIVND (reference sequence). The CDR3 length is 17 residues. CDR3 loop: CASSTRQGSSYNSPLHF. The DNA for the CDR3 is TGTGCCAGTAGTACCCGACAGGGTAGCTCCTATAATTCACCCCTCCACTTT.

The V call is TRBV2, the J call TRBJ2-7; 7 bases line up with TRBD1. Germline values: CDR1 SNHLY, CDR2 FYNNEI. Unmatched junction bases numbered 11, after V lost 6 bases and J lost 6 bases. The CDR3 covers 14 residues. Here the CDR3 reads CASSLDRAPTEQYF. In nucleotides, the CDR3 is TGTGCCAGCAGCCTTGACAGGGCTCCGACCGAGCAGTACTTC.

V gene TRBV14 combines with J gene TRBJ1-1, with TRBD1 matching over 7 bases. The CDR3 is 15 amino acids. Unmatched junction bases numbered 10, after V lost 5 bases and J lost 4 bases. Germline loops: CDR1 SGHDN, CDR2 FVKESK. This CDR3 reads CASSFKAGGVTEAFF. DNA for the CDR3: TGTGCCAGCAGCTTCAAAGCAGGGGGTGTCACTGAAGCTTTCTTT. Complete variable domain (other parts from reference TRBV14 and TRBJ1-1): EAGVTQFPSHSVIEKGQTVTLRCDPISGHDNLYWYRRVMGKEIKFLLHFVKESKQDESGMPNNRFLAERTGGTYSTLKVQPAELEDSGVYFCASSFKAGGVTEAFFGQGTRLTVV.

V gene TRBV7-2 combines with J gene TRBJ2-1; 8 bases are shared with TRBD2. Germline V gene sequence: CDR1 SGHTA, CDR2 FQGNSA. The V gene end was trimmed by 5 bases and the J gene end by 4 bases; junction bases not matched to a gene: 10. The CDR3 is made up of 16 amino acids. This CDR3 is CASSHPPAGAYNEQFF. CDR3 coding DNA: TGTGCCAGCAGCCACCCGCCAGCGGGAGCTTACAATGAGCAGTTCTTC.

The CDR3 spells CASNPSGGANYGYTF. The CDR3, as DNA: TGTGCCAGCAACCCATCAGGAGGAGCTAACTATGGCTACACCTTC. The chain joins TRBV6-5 to TRBJ1-2; D not resolved. V shed 7 bases and J shed 0 bases, with 15 bases lying between them. The CDR3 spans 15 residues. The germline V gene has CDR1 MNHEY and CDR2 SVGAGI.

This clone showed up just a few times. This rearrangement joins TRBV19 to TRBJ1-2; 8 bases agree with TRBD1. The CDR3 has 19 residues. Germline CDR1 and CDR2: LNHDA and SQIVND (reference sequence). Trimming cost V 3 bases and J 3 bases; bases outside gene matches: 18. The CDR3: CASSILPGSGGLAYYGYTF. DNA of the CDR3: TGTGCCAGTAGTATCCTCCCTGGGTCAGGGGGCTTGGCGTACTATGGCTACACCTTC.

The chain recombines TRBV28 with TRBJ1-5; TRBD1 agrees at 9 bases. V trimming: 3 bases; J trimming: 6 bases; junction bases outside the gene matches: 6. Germline values: CDR1 MDHEN, CDR2 SYDVKM. The CDR3 runs to 15 residues. As DNA, the CDR3 is TGTGCCAGCAGTTTCGGGACAGGGCCCGGTCAGCCCCAGCATTTT. Translation: CASSFGTGPGQPQHF.

The genes are TRBV3-1 (or the pseudogene TRBV3-2) and TRBJ1-1; no definite D call. The germline V gene has CDR1 LGHDT and CDR2 YNNKEL (reference sequence). Trimming stripped 4 bases from V and 6 bases from J, with 6 bases between. The CDR3 runs 11 residues. In DNA form, the CDR3 reads TGTGCCAGCAGCCCCTCCCCTGAAGCTTTCTTT. This sequence encodes CASSPSPEAFF.

V gene TRBV6-4 combines with J gene TRBJ2-1, with a tentative D call TRBD2 (7 bases). Trimming took off 0 bases at V and 9 bases at J, with 15 bases between the two ends. Germline V gene sequence: CDR1 MRHNA, CDR2 SNTAGT. The CDR3 sequence is 15 residues long. CDR3 protein: CASSDSSGGGAEQFF. For the CDR3, the DNA is TGTGCCAGCAGTGACTCTAGCGGAGGGGGGGCTGAGCAGTTCTTC.

Comments on this clone: This sample also contains other DNA sequences that code for the same CDR3. The rearrangement uses TRBV14 and TRBJ2-3, with D perhaps matching TRBD1 (5 bases). Germline CDR1 reads SGHDN; CDR2 reads FVKESK. The CDR3 runs to 15 residues. V gave up 0 bases and J gave up 2 bases, with 9 bases separating them. The CDR3, as DNA: TGTGCCAGCAGCCAAGATCTCAGGGTCACAGATACGCAGTATTTT. Protein: CASSQDLRVTDTQYF. The full variable domain, completed using reference TRBV14 and TRBJ2-3, is EAGVTQFPSHSVIEKGQTVTLRCDPISGHDNLYWYRRVMGKEIKFLLHFVKESKQDESGMPNNRFLAERTGGTYSTLKVQPAELEDSGVYFCASSQDLRVTDTQYFGPGTRLTVL.